This TCR beta chain was found in a study of cytomegalovirus exposure and HLA in healthy donors. The PCR ran on 60 Vbeta and 13 Jbeta primers. Assay: immunoSEQ multiplex PCR; the TCRdb copy retains only in-frame clones and omits some. The data hold some 130,000 clones, with roughly 80% observed a single time. From germline, CDR1 is SEHNR and CDR2 FQNEAQ (reference sequence). The CDR3 contains 13 residues. After removal of 5 bases from V and 6 bases from J, the junction contained 2 bases not matched to a gene. This chain uses TRBV7-9 with TRBJ2-1, with 9 positions matching TRBD2. The sequencing input was PBMCs. The receptor was derived from a man in his fifties or sixties in good health and CMV-seronegative. The CDR3 spells CASSKGLANEQFF. CDR3 DNA sequence: TGTGCCAGCAGCAAGGGACTAGCCAATGAGCAGTTCTTC. The whole variable domain, remainder taken from reference TRBV7-9 and TRBJ2-1, is DTGVSQNPRHKITKRGQNVTFRCDPISEHNRLYWYRQTLGQGPEFLTYFQNEAQLEKSRLLSDRFSAERPKGSFSTLEIQRTEQGDSAMYLCASSKGLANEQFFGPGTRLTVL.